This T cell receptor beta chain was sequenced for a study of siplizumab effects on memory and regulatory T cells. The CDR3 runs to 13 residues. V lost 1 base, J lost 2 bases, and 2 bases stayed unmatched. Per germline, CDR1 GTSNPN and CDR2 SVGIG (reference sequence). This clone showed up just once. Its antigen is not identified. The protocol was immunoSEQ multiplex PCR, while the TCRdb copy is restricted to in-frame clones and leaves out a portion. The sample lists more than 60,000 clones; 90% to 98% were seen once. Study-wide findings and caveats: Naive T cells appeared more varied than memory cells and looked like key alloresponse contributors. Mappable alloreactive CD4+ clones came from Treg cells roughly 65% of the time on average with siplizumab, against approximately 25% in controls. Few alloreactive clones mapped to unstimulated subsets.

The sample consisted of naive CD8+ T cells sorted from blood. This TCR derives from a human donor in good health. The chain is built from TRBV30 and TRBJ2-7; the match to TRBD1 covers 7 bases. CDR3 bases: TGTGCCTGGAGTGGGGACAGCACCTACGAGCAGTACTTC. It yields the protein CAWSGDSTYEQYF.